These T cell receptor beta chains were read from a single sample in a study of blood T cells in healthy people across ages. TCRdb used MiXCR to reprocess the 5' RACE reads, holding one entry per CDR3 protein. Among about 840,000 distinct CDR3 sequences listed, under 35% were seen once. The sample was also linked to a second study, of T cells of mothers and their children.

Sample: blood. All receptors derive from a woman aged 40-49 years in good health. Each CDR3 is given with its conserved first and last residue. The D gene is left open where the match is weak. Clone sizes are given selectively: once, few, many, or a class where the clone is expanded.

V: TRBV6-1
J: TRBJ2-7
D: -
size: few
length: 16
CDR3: CASSEYPIRDNYEQYF
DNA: TGTGCCAGCAGTGAATACCCAATCCGGGACAACTACGAGCAGTACTTC

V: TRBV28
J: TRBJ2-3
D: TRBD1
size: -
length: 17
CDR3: CASSPIARGLGTDTQYF
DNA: TGTGCCAGCAGTCCTATCGCGAGGGGGCTGGGGACAGATACGCAGTATTTT

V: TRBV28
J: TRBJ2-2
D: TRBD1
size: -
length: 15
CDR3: CASSRQGLDTGELFF
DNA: TGTGCCAGCAGCCGACAGGGGTTAGACACCGGGGAGCTGTTTTTT

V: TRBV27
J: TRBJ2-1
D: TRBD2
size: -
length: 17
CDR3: CASSLWTSGVTYNEQFF
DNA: TGTGCCAGCAGTTTATGGACTAGCGGGGTGACATACAATGAGCAGTTCTTC

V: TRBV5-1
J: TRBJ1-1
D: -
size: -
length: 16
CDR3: CASSLGAPPMNTEAFF
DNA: TGCGCCAGCAGCTTGGGGGCACCACCAATGAACACTGAAGCTTTCTTT

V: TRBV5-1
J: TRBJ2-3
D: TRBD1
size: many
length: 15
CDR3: CASRNRGRETDTQYF
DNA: TGCGCCAGCAGAAACAGGGGGCGCGAAACAGATACGCAGTATTTT

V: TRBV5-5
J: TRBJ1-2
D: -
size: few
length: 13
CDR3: CASTLGVDYGYTF
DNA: TGTGCCAGCACCCTAGGGGTGGACTATGGCTACACCTTC

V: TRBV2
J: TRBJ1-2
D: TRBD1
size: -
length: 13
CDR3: CASRGQGAGGYTF
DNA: TGTGCCAGCAGAGGACAGGGTGCGGGAGGCTACACCTTC

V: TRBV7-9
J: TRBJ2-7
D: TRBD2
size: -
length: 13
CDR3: CASSPSGAGEQYF
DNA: TGTGCCAGCAGCCCTAGCGGGGCCGGCGAGCAGTACTTC

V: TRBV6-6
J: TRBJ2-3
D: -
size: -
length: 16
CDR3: CACSSAGTGFTDTQYF
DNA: TGTGCCTGCAGTTCGGCCGGGACGGGATTCACAGATACGCAGTATTTT

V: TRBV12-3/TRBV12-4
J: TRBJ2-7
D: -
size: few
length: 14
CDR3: CASTASDYSYEQYF
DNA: TGTGCCAGCACGGCTAGCGATTACTCCTACGAGCAGTACTTC

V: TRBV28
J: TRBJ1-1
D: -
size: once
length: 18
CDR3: CASGIPELAGGGDTEAFF
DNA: TGTGCCAGCGGAATCCCGGAACTAGCGGGGGGTGGTGACACTGAAGCTTTCTTT

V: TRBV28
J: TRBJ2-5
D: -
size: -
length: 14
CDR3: CASSSPGEKETQYF
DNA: TGTGCCAGCAGCTCTCCCGGTGAAAAAGAGACCCAGTACTTC

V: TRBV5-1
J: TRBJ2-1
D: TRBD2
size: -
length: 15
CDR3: CASSLGGGSVNEQFF
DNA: TGCGCCAGCAGCTTGGGCGGCGGGAGTGTTAATGAGCAGTTCTTC

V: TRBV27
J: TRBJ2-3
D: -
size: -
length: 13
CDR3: CASSFVVRDTQYF
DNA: TGTGCCAGCAGTTTCGTTGTTCGAGATACGCAGTATTTT

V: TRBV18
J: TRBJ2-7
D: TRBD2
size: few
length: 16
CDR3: CASSYGTSSGDGEQYF
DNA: TGTGCCAGCTCCTACGGGACTAGCAGTGGGGACGGCGAGCAGTACTTC

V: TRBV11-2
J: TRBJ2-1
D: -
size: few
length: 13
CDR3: CASSLQVFNEQFF
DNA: TGTGCCAGCAGCTTACAGGTTTTCAATGAGCAGTTCTTC